This T cell receptor (beta chain) was observed in a study of blood T cell repertoires in COVID-19. Study in general: T cells, B-cell-depleted T cells, or PBMCs supplied cDNA or gDNA.

The authors' processing: Estimated nucleated cell counts came from reference gene primer amplification. Using immunoSEQ multiplex PCR, the repertoire was profiled, and TCRdb retains in-frame clones only, with some absent. That table furnishes V, J and clone size, whereas the DNA furnished D and trimming. The data show about 130,000 clones, roughly 83% seen once. In assigning cohorts, the study relied on participant-reported clinical history. Two negative PCRs, clearance, or symptom resolution were required of recovered Cohort 3 donors. The sequenced sample consisted of PBMCs or T cells enriched from blood (not recorded which). The receptor comes from a middle-aged man who had recovered from COVID-19.

This CDR3 is CATKMTGTREKLFF. CDR3 DNA sequence: TGTGCCACCAAAATGACAGGGACTCGCGAAAAACTGTTTTTT. V is TRBV6-5 and J is TRBJ1-4, with 7 bases matching TRBD1. Germline-derived CDR1 and CDR2 are MNHEY and SVGAGI. V lost 10 bases and J lost 8; bases outside the gene matches: 13. CDR3 length: 14 residues.